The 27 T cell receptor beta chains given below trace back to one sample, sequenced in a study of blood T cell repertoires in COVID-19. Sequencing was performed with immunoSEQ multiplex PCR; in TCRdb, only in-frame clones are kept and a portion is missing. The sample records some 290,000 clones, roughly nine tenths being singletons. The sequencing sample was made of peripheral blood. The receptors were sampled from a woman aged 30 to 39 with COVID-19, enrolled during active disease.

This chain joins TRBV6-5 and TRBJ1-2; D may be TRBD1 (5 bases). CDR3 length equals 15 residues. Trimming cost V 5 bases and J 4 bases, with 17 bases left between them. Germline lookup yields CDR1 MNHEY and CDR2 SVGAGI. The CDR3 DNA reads TGTGCCAGCAGTCCGTACGACAGTTCTTTCTATGGCTACACCTTC. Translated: CASSPYDSSFYGYTF.

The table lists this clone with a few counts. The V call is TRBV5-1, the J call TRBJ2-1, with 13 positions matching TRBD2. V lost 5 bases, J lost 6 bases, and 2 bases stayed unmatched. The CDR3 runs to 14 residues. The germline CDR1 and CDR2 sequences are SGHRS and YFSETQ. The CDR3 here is CASSRTSGGNEQFF. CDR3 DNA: TGCGCCAGCAGTCGGACTAGCGGGGGCAATGAGCAGTTCTTC.

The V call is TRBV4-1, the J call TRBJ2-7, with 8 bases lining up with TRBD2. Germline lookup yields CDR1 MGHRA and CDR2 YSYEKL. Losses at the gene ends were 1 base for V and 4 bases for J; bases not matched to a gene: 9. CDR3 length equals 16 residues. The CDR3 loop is CASSQVFGTRGYEQYF. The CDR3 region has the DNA TGCGCCAGCAGCCAAGTCTTCGGGACTAGAGGGTACGAGCAGTACTTC.

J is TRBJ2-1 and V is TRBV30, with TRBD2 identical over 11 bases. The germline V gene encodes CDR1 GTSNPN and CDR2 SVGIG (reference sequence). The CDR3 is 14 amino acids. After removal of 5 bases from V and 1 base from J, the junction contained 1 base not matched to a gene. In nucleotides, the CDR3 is TGTGCCTGGTGGACTAGCGGGTCCTACAATGAGCAGTTCTTC. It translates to CAWWTSGSYNEQFF.

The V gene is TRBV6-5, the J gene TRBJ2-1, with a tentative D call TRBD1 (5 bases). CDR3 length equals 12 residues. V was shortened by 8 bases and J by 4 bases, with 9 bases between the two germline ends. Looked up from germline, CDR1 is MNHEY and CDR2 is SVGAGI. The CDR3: CASAGQYNEQFF. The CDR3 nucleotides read TGTGCCAGCGCCGGACAATACAATGAGCAGTTCTTC.

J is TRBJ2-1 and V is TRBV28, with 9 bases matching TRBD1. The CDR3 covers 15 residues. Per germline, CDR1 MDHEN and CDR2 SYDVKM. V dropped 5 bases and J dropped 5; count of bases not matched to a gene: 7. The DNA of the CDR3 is TGTGCCAGCAGTCTCCCGGGACAGGGTCACAATGAGCAGTTCTTC. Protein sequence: CASSLPGQGHNEQFF.

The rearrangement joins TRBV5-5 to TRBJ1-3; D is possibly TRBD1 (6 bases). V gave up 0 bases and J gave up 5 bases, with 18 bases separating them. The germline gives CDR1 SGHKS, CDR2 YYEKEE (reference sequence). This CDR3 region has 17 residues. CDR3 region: CASSLVASTGGRNTIYF. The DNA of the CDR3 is TGTGCCAGCAGCTTGGTAGCTTCGACAGGCGGGCGAAACACCATATATTTT.

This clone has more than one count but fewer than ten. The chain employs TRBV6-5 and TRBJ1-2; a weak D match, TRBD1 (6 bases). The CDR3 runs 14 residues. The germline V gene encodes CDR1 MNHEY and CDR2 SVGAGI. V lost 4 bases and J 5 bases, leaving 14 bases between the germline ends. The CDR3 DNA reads TGTGCCAGCAGTTCACAGGGTTTTTCTTATGGCTACACCTTC. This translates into CASSSQGFSYGYTF.

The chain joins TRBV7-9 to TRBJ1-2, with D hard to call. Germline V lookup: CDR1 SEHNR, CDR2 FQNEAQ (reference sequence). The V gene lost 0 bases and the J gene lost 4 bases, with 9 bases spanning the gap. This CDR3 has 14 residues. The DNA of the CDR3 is TGTGCCAGCAGCTTAGCGAGAGGGTCCTATGGCTACACCTTC. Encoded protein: CASSLARGSYGYTF.

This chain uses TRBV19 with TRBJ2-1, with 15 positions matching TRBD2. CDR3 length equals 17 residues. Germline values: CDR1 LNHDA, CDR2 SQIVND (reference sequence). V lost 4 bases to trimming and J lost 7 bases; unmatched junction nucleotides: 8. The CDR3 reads CASSNIAGLAGGNEQFF. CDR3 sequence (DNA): TGTGCCAGTAGTAATATCGCGGGACTAGCGGGGGGTAATGAGCAGTTCTTC.

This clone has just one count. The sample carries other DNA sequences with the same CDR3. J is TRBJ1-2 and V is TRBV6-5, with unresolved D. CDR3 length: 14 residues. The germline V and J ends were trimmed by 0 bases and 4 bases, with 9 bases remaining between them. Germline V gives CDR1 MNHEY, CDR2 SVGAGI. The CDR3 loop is CASSYSRGGYGYTF. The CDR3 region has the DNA TGTGCCAGCAGTTACTCCCGGGGAGGCTATGGCTACACCTTC.

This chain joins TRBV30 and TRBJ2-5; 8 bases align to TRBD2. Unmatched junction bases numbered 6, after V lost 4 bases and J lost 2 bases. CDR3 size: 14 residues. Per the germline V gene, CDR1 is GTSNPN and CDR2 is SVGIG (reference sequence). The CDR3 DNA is TGTGCCTGGAACGGGGGGGGGTCACAAGAGACCCAGTACTTC. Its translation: CAWNGGGSQETQYF.

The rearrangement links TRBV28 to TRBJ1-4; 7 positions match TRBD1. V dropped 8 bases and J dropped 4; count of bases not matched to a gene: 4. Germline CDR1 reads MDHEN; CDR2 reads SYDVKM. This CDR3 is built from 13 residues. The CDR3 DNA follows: TGTGCCAGCCAGACAGGGATTAATGAAAAACTGTTTTTT. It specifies CASQTGINEKLFF.

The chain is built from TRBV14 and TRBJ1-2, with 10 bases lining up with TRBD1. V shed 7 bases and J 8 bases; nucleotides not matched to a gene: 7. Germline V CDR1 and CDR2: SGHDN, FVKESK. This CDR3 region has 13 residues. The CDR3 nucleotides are TGTGCCAGCACCCCGGACAGGGGGGTAGGCTACACCTTC. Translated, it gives CASTPDRGVGYTF.

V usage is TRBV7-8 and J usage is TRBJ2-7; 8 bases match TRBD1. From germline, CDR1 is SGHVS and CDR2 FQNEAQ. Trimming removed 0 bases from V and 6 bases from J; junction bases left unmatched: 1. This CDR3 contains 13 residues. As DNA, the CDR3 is TGTGCCAGCAGCTTAGCAGGGACAGGCGAGCAGTACTTC. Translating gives CASSLAGTGEQYF.

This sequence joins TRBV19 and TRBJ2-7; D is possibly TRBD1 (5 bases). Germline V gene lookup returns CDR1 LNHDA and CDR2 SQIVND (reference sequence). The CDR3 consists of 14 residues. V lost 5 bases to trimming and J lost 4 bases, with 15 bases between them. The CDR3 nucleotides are TGTGCCAGTAGTTGGGGCCCCGATGCTTACGAGCAGTACTTC. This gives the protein CASSWGPDAYEQYF.

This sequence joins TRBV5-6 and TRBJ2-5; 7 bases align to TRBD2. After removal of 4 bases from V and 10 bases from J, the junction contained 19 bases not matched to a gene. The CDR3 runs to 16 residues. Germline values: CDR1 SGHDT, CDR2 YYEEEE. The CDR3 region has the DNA TGTGCCAGCAGCCCACTACGGCAGACTAGCCTCAGGGACCAGTACTTC. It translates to CASSPLRQTSLRDQYF.

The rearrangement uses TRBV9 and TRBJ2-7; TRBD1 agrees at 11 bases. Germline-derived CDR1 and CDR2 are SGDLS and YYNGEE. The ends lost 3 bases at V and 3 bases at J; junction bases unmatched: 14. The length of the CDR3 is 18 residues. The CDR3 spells CASSATTPGQGGSYEQYF. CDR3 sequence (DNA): TGTGCCAGCAGCGCAACCACCCCGGGACAGGGGGGTAGCTACGAGCAGTACTTC.

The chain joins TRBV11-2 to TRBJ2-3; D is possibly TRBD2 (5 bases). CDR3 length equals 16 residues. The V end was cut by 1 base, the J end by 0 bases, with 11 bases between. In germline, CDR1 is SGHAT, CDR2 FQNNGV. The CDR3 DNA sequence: TGTGCCAGCAGCTTAGGACGAGGACTCAGCACAGATACGCAGTATTTT. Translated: CASSLGRGLSTDTQYF. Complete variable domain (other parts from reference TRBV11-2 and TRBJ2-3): EAGVAQSPRYKIIEKRQSVAFWCNPISGHATLYWYQQILGQGPKLLIQFQNNGVVDDSQLPKDRFSAERLKGVDSTLKIQPAKLEDSAVYLCASSLGRGLSTDTQYFGPGTRLTVL.

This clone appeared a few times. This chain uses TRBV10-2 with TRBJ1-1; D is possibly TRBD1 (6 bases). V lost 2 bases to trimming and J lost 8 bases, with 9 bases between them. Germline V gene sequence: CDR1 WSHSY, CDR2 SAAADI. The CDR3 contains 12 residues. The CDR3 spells CASSEAGTEAFF. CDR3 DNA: TGCGCCAGCAGTGAGGCCGGGACAGAAGCTTTCTTT.

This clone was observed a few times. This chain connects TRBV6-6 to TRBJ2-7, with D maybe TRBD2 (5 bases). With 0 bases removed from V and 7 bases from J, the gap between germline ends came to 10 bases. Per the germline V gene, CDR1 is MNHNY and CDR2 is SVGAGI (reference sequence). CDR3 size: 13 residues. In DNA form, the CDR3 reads TGTGCCAGCAGTTACTCGATGCCGGGGGAGCAGTACTTC. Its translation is CASSYSMPGEQYF.

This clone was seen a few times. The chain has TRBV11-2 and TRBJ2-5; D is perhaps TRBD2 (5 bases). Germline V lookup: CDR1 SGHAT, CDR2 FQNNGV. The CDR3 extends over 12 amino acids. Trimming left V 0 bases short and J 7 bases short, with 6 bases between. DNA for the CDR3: TGTGCCAGCAGCTTAGATCGGGGGACCCAGTACTTC. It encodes CASSLDRGTQYF.

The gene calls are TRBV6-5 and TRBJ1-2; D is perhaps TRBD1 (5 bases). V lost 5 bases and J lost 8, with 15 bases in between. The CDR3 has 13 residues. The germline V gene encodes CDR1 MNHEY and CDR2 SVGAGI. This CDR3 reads CASSRSREGGYTF. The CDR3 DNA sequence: TGTGCCAGCAGTAGATCCAGGGAGGGCGGCTACACCTTC.

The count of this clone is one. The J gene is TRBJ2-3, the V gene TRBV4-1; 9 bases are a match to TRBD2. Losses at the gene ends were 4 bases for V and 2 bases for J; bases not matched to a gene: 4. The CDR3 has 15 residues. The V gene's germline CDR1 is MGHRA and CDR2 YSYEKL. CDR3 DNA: TGCGCCAGCAGCCCCAGCGGGGGGTACACAGATACGCAGTATTTT. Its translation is CASSPSGGYTDTQYF.

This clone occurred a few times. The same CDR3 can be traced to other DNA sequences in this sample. As DNA, the CDR3 is TGTGCCAGCAGCTTAGGGCAGGGGAATCAGCCCCAGCATTTT. Translating it yields CASSLGQGNQPQHF. The rearrangement joins TRBV7-9 to TRBJ1-5; TRBD1 might be the D (6 bases). CDR3 length: 14 amino acids. Between the trimmed V and J ends, which lost 1 base and 4 bases, there was a span of 8 bases. Looked up from germline, CDR1 is SEHNR and CDR2 is FQNEAQ (reference sequence).

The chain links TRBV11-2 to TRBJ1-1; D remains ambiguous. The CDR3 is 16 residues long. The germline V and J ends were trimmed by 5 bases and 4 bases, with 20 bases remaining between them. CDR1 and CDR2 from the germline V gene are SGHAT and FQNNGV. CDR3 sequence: CASSLTRGGRVTEAFF. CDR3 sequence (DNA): TGTGCCAGCAGCCTCACCCGGGGAGGGCGGGTCACTGAAGCTTTCTTT.

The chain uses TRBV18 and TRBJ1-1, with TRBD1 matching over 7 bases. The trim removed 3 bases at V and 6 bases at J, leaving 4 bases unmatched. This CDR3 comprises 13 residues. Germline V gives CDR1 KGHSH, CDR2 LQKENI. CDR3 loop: CASSPVGQAEAFF. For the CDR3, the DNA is TGTGCCAGCTCACCTGTAGGACAGGCTGAAGCTTTCTTT. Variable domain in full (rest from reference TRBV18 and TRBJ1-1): NAGVMQNPRHLVRRRGQEARLRCSPMKGHSHVYWYRQLPEEGLKFMVYLQKENIIDESGMPKERFSAEFPKEGPSILRIQQVVRGDSAAYFCASSPVGQAEAFFGQGTRLTVV.